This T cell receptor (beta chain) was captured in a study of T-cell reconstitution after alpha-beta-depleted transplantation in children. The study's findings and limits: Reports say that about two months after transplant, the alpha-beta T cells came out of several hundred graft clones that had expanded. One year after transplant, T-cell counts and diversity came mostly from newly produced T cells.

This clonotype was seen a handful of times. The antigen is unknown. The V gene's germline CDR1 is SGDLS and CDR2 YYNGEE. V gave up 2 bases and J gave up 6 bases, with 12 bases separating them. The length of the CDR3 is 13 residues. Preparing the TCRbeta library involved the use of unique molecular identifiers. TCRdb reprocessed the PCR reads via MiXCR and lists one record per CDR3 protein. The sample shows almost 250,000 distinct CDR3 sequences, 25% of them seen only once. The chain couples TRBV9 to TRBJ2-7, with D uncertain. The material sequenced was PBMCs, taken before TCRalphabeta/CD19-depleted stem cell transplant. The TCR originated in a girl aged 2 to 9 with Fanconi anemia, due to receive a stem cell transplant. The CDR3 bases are TGTGCCAGCAGCGTTACCTTCACGGGCGAGCAGTACTTC. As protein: CASSVTFTGEQYF.